This T cell receptor beta chain came from a study of human T cells and chemical hapten exposure. General study findings and limits: No alteration of TCRs above 1 in 1000 frequency was seen with DPC sensitization. Healthy individuals' immune responses may differ from those of donors, who had alopecia.

In regard to this clonotype: Its cognate antigen is unknown.

Separate cDNA molecules received unique molecular identifiers, which the library attached to them. Each CDR3 protein gets one entry after TCRdb re-called the RACE reads with MiXCR. The sample yields some 42,000 distinct CDR3 sequences, roughly 9% seen once. Time point: patch test 2, 6 weeks after DPC sensitization. Treatment meaning: therapeutic diphenylcyclopropenone sensitization with weekly scalp DPC. Total RNA extraction was carried out from unfractionated whole blood. This CDR3 contains 13 residues. The ends were cut back, 4 bases at V and 3 bases at J, with 9 bases in the middle. Germline assignment: CDR1 MDHEN and CDR2 SYDVKM.

The chain has TRBV28 and TRBJ1-1; D is undetermined. The origin of this receptor is a woman aged 25 to 39 with alopecia areata. Some clones in this sample may be carry-over from other donors' samples. The sequencing here drew on whole blood, taken in connection with sensitization to the hapten diphenylcyclopropenone (DPC). The CDR3 DNA sequence: TGTGCCAGCAGTTCCCGCAGAGACACTGAAGCTTTCTTT. Its protein is CASSSRRDTEAFF.